This is a list of T cell receptor beta chains from one sample in a study of blood T cell repertoires in COVID-19. Clones were read by immunoSEQ multiplex PCR, and TCRdb kept only the in-frame ones, dropping some. The table includes approximately 61,000 clones, 70% to 90% detected once. The sequenced sample consisted of peripheral blood. These receptors all stem from a man between 65 and 79 years old with acute or convalescent COVID-19. The CDR3 runs from the conserved cysteine through the conserved F or W. The order of the fields is CDR3 length, V gene, D gene, J gene, clone size, CDR3 protein, CDR3 DNA. The D gene is left open where the match is weak. Not all rows give a size; the values are once, few, many and, for expanded clones, a class.

>14|TRBV5-1|TRBD2|TRBJ2-7|NA
CASSSRAGGYEQYF
TGCGCCAGCAGCTCTCGGGCGGGAGGCTACGAGCAGTACTTC
>15|TRBV21-1|NA|TRBJ2-1|NA
CASNPEGDINNEQFF
TGTGCCAGCAACCCAGAAGGGGACATTAACAATGAGCAGTTCTTC
>16|TRBV2|TRBD1|TRBJ2-7|NA
CASTLAGRGHGHEQYF
TGTGCCAGCACCCTCGCCGGCAGGGGGCATGGACACGAGCAGTACTTC
>12|TRBV3-1/TRBV3-2|NA|TRBJ1-3|NA
CATEGGGNTIYF
TGTGCCACGGAGGGAGGGGGAAACACCATATATTTT
>15|TRBV19|NA|TRBJ2-1|NA
CASSNWQGPHNEQFF
TGTGCCAGTAGTAATTGGCAGGGTCCCCACAATGAGCAGTTCTTC
>18|TRBV5-1|TRBD2|TRBJ2-1|NA
CASSLSGGTYESYNEQFF
TGCGCCAGCAGCTTGAGCGGGGGGACATACGAATCCTACAATGAGCAGTTCTTC
>14|TRBV18|TRBD1|TRBJ1-1|NA
CASSPTGADTEAFF
TGTGCCAGCTCACCGACAGGGGCAGACACTGAAGCTTTCTTT
>15|TRBV3-1/TRBV3-2|TRBD1|TRBJ1-6|NA
CASTRQGAYNSPLHF
TGTGCCAGCACACGACAGGGGGCGTATAATTCACCCCTCCACTTT
>15|TRBV28|NA|TRBJ1-4|NA
CASSSKQGWDEKLFF
TGTGCCAGCAGTTCTAAACAGGGTTGGGATGAAAAACTGTTTTTT
>15|TRBV25-1|TRBD1|TRBJ2-5|NA
CASSDRQGPQETQYF
TGTGCCAGCAGTGACCGACAGGGCCCCCAAGAGACCCAGTACTTC
>17|TRBV19|TRBD2|TRBJ2-6|NA
CASSTLSGVSGANVLTF
TGTGCCAGTAGTACTCTTAGCGGGGTCTCTGGGGCCAACGTCCTGACTTTC
>14|TRBV7-3|TRBD1|TRBJ2-1|NA
CASSLGTGTNEQFF
TGTGCCAGCAGCTTAGGGACAGGAACTAATGAGCAGTTCTTC
>16|TRBV14|TRBD2|TRBJ2-1|NA
CASSQDRGGERNEQFF
TGTGCCAGCAGCCAAGATCGCGGGGGGGAAAGAAATGAGCAGTTCTTC
>14|TRBV11-3|NA|TRBJ2-1|NA
CASSLDTQYNEQFF
TGTGCCAGCAGCTTAGATACCCAGTACAATGAGCAGTTCTTC
>13|TRBV12-3/TRBV12-4|TRBD1|TRBJ1-2|NA
CASGSGTGWGYTF
TGTGCCAGCGGATCCGGGACAGGGTGGGGCTACACCTTC
>15|TRBV19|TRBD2|TRBJ2-3|NA
CASTLTSGPASTQYF
TGTGCCAGTACCTTGACTAGCGGGCCCGCGAGTACGCAGTATTTT
>13|TRBV19|TRBD1|TRBJ1-6|NA
CASEDRVGSPLHF
TGTGCCAGTGAGGACAGGGTGGGTTCACCCCTCCACTTT
>14|TRBV24-1|TRBD2|TRBJ2-3|NA
CATSDTRGGNTQYF
TGTGCCACCAGTGATACCCGGGGGGGGAATACGCAGTATTTT
>15|TRBV28|TRBD1|TRBJ2-7|NA
CASSSGGTGSHEQYF
TGTGCCAGCAGTTCCGGCGGGACAGGGTCCCACGAGCAGTACTTC
>16|TRBV11-2|TRBD2|TRBJ2-1|NA
CASSSRLAPSYNEQFF
TGTGCCAGCAGCTCACGACTAGCTCCCTCCTACAATGAGCAGTTCTTC
>17|TRBV7-9|NA|TRBJ2-1|NA
CASSLPRGGAQGNEQFF
TGTGCCAGCAGCTTACCAAGAGGGGGGGCCCAAGGCAATGAGCAGTTCTTC
>12|TRBV29-1|TRBD1|TRBJ1-2|NA
CSVSGQSYGYTF
TGCAGCGTATCGGGACAGAGCTATGGCTACACCTTC
>13|TRBV7-9|NA|TRBJ1-4|NA
CASSLGGGEKLFF
TGTGCCAGCAGCTTGGGAGGCGGTGAAAAACTGTTTTTT
>18|TRBV15|TRBD1|TRBJ2-7|NA
CATSRTTSSDRGLYEQYF
TGTGCCACCAGCAGAACCACATCCTCGGACAGGGGGCTCTACGAGCAGTACTTC
>17|TRBV9|NA|TRBJ2-4|NA
CASSAPLAGPAKNIQYF
TGTGCCAGCAGCGCCCCGCTGGCGGGCCCAGCCAAAAACATTCAGTACTTC
>16|TRBV6-8|NA|TRBJ1-5|NA
CASSYDSQYSNQPQHF
TGTGCCAGCAGTTACGACAGCCAGTATAGCAATCAGCCCCAGCATTTT
>16|TRBV2|NA|TRBJ2-3|once
CASLSGLRGRTDTQYF
TGTGCCAGCCTGAGCGGGCTTAGGGGACGCACAGATACGCAGTATTTT
>14|TRBV18|TRBD1|TRBJ1-1|NA
CASSQQGARTEAFF
TGTGCCAGCTCACAGCAGGGGGCCCGGACTGAAGCTTTCTTT
>15|TRBV3-1/TRBV3-2|TRBD1|TRBJ1-4|NA
CASSPWDRDSEKLFF
TGTGCCAGCAGCCCCTGGGACAGAGACTCAGAAAAACTGTTTTTT
>18|TRBV21-1|NA|TRBJ1-2|NA
CASSRERGTGTEEYGYTF
TGTGCCAGCAGCAGAGAAAGAGGGACCGGGACAGAAGAATATGGCTACACCTTC
>15|TRBV18|TRBD1|TRBJ2-7|NA
CASSPPGGQGDEQYF
TGTGCCAGCTCCCCCCCAGGGGGACAGGGGGACGAGCAGTACTTC
>14|TRBV5-5|TRBD1|TRBJ1-1|once
CASSNTGGRAEAFF
TGTGCCAGCAGCAATACAGGGGGCAGGGCTGAAGCTTTCTTT
>17|TRBV10-3|TRBD1|TRBJ2-7|once
CAISENTGTGKSYEQYF
TGTGCCATCAGTGAGAATACCGGGACAGGGAAATCCTACGAGCAGTACTTC
>18|TRBV16|NA|TRBJ1-2|NA
CASSRRTSGSRPQYGYTF
TGTGCCAGCAGCCGACGTACCTCAGGGTCCCGGCCGCAATATGGCTACACCTTC
>13|TRBV7-9|NA|TRBJ2-1|NA
CASSLEVLGGQFF
TGTGCCAGCAGCTTAGAGGTTTTAGGGGGGCAGTTCTTC
>17|TRBV5-1|TRBD2|TRBJ2-1|NA
CASSSGTSGGNYNEQFF
TGCGCCAGCAGCTCCGGGACTAGCGGGGGGAACTACAATGAGCAGTTCTTC
>14|TRBV2|TRBD1|TRBJ1-6|NA
CASSGPGQGLPLHF
TGTGCCAGCAGTGGGCCGGGACAGGGTTTACCCCTCCACTTT
>16|TRBV9|NA|TRBJ2-1|NA
CASSVAGTTSYNEQFF
TGTGCCAGCAGCGTAGCTGGGACAACCTCCTACAATGAGCAGTTCTTC
>15|TRBV5-5|NA|TRBJ2-4|NA
CASSLQGQGLNIQYF
TGTGCCAGCAGCTTGCAGGGTCAGGGACTAAACATTCAGTACTTC
>13|TRBV28|NA|TRBJ1-1|NA
CASSLRVVRAAFF
TGTGCCAGCAGTCTCAGGGTCGTTCGGGCAGCTTTCTTT
>16|TRBV9|TRBD2|TRBJ2-1|NA
CASSVKSGGIYNEQFF
TGTGCCAGCAGCGTTAAGAGCGGGGGCATATACAATGAGCAGTTCTTC
>15|TRBV24-1|TRBD2|TRBJ2-5|NA
CATSDSRTSGETQYF
TGTGCCACCAGTGATTCCCGGACTAGCGGGGAGACCCAGTACTTC
>18|TRBV5-1|TRBD2|TRBJ2-5|NA
CASSISGTSGGYQETQYF
TGCGCCAGCAGCATCTCCGGGACTAGCGGGGGGTACCAAGAGACCCAGTACTTC
>15|TRBV27|TRBD1|TRBJ1-4|NA
CASSPGTGANEKLFF
TGTGCCAGCAGCCCTGGGACAGGGGCAAATGAAAAACTGTTTTTT